The entry below describes one T cell receptor (beta chain). Its target is not known. Between the trimmed V and J ends, which lost 4 bases and 0 bases, there was a span of 19 bases. Per germline, CDR1 SGDLS and CDR2 YYNGEE. The CDR3 length is 18 residues. The investigators reverse transcribed all of the isolated RNA, so they sequenced expressed TCRB transcripts. Data came from immunoSEQ multiplex PCR; TCRdb stores just in-frame clones and leaves some out. The repertoire has about 220,000 clones, about 11% of them found once; the top ten carry approximately 1.3%. These data come from a study of beta chain features in type 1 diabetes. Study results and caveats: Reduced insertions and increased deletions marked VDJ junctions in type 1 diabetes patients. Equally in patients and controls, PCR might preferentially amplify shorter templates.

The sequenced sample consisted of central memory CD4+ T cells from blood. The receptor comes from a man younger than 35 in good health. The gene calls are TRBV9 and TRBJ2-2, with D possibly being TRBD1 or TRBD2 (5 bases each). CDR3 in DNA: TGTGCCAGCAGCTCACCAGGGTGGGGGATCGCGAACACCGGGGAGCTGTTTTTT. It specifies CASSSPGWGIANTGELFF.